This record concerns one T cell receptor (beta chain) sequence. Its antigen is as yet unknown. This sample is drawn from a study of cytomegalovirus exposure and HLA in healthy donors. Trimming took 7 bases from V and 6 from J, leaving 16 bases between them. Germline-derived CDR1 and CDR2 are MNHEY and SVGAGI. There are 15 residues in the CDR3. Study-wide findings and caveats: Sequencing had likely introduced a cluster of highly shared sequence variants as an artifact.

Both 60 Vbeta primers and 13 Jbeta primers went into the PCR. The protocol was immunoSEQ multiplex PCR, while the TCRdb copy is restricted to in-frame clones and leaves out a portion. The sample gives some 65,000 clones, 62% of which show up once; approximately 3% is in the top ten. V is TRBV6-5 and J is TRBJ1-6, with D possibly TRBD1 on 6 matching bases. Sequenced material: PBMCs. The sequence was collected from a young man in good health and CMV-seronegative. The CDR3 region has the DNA TGTGCCAGCAAGCCAGTCAGGGGCTCTAATTCACCCCTCCACTTT. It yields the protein CASKPVRGSNSPLHF.